A single sample is the source of the 32 T cell receptor beta chains below, sequenced in a study of beta chain features in type 1 diabetes. General study points: Patients with Type 1 diabetes showed moderately but significantly shorter TCRB CDR3s in all four CD4+ subsets.

Expressed TCRB transcripts got sequenced, as all isolated RNA was reverse transcribed. The method was immunoSEQ multiplex PCR; TCRdb's version includes in-frame clones alone and lacks a portion of them. The sample lists approximately 600,000 clones, about an eighth occurring once. These TCRs are of unknown antigen specificity. The sample consisted of naive CD4+ T cells from blood. The receptors originated from a man aged 30 to 45 with type 1 diabetes.

This clone was seen a handful of times. The J gene is TRBJ1-2, the V gene TRBV30; no firm D call. The CDR3 has 11 residues. The V end was cut by 2 bases, the J end by 8 bases, with 9 bases between. CDR1 GTSNPN and CDR2 SVGIG come from the germline V gene (reference sequence). The CDR3 bases are TGTGCCTGGAGTCCGGGTAGAGGCTACACCTTC. Its translation: CAWSPGRGYTF.

The rearrangement uses TRBV6-5 and TRBJ2-5; D is possibly TRBD1 (6 bases). Germline V gene sequence: CDR1 MNHEY, CDR2 SVGAGI. The CDR3 extends over 14 amino acids. V lost 2 bases to trimming and J lost 6 bases, with 13 bases between them. CDR3 protein: CASSYQGPRQTQYF. DNA of the CDR3: TGTGCCAGCAGTTACCAGGGGCCTAGGCAGACCCAGTACTTC.

This clone was detected a few times. The chain carries TRBV29-1 and TRBJ1-1, with a possible D match to TRBD1 (6 bases). Germline V gene data show CDR1 as SQVTM and CDR2 as ANQGSEA. Trimming stripped 4 bases from V and 4 bases from J, with 10 bases between. This CDR3 has 12 residues. The DNA of the CDR3 is TGCAGCGTTGGCCTGACAGGCACTGAAGCTTTCTTT. Encoded protein: CSVGLTGTEAFF.

The rearrangement joins TRBV9 to TRBJ1-2, with D possibly matching TRBD1 (5 bases). V was shortened by 0 bases and J by 6 bases, with 12 bases between the two germline ends. Germline CDR1 reads SGDLS; CDR2 reads YYNGEE. This CDR3 is built from 14 residues. The CDR3 sequence: CASSVEPGRHGYTF. The CDR3 DNA sequence: TGTGCCAGCAGCGTAGAACCAGGGCGCCATGGCTACACCTTC.

This clone was counted a few times. The chain joins TRBV9 to TRBJ2-3; the D call may be TRBD1 or TRBD2 (5 bases each). Trimming shortened V by 0 bases and J by 6 bases, and 14 bases separated the two germline ends. CDR1 is SGDLS and CDR2 is YYNGEE in the germline V gene. This CDR3 comprises 15 residues. As DNA, the CDR3 is TGTGCCAGCAGCGTAGTGGGGGATGCGGTGGATACGCAGTATTTT. The encoded protein is CASSVVGDAVDTQYF. Full variable domain (outside the CDR3, taken from reference TRBV9 and TRBJ2-3): DSGVTQTPKHLITATGQRVTLRCSPRSGDLSVYWYQQSLDQGLQFLIQYYNGEERAKGNILERFSAQQFPDLHSELNLSSLELGDSALYFCASSVVGDAVDTQYFGPGTRLTVL.

The rearrangement links TRBV19 to TRBJ2-7; D not certain. The CDR3 contains 13 residues. From germline, CDR1 is LNHDA and CDR2 SQIVND (reference sequence). Trimming took 6 bases from V and 1 from J, leaving 10 bases between them. This CDR3 reads CASRKTASYEQYF. In DNA form, the CDR3 reads TGTGCCAGTAGGAAGACGGCGTCCTACGAGCAGTACTTC. Full variable domain (missing parts from reference TRBV19 and TRBJ2-7): DGGITQSPKYLFRKEGQNVTLSCEQNLNHDAMYWYRQDPGQGLRLIYYSQIVNDFQKGDIAEGYSVSREKKESFPLTVTSAQKNPTAFYLCASRKTASYEQYFGPGTRLTVT.

This clone was counted only a few times. CDR3 sequence reads: CAINNRDRGQPSMNTGELFF. As DNA, the CDR3 is TGTGCCATCAACAACAGGGACAGGGGTCAACCGTCGATGAACACCGGGGAGCTGTTTTTT. The gene calls are TRBV10-3 and TRBJ2-2; TRBD1 agrees at 10 bases. Germline loops: CDR1 ENHRY, CDR2 SYGVKD. This CDR3 is 20 amino acids long. V trimming: 7 bases; J trimming: 1 base; junction bases outside the gene matches: 18.

This clone was found a few times. J is TRBJ1-2 and V is TRBV28; D unclear. Trimming left V 3 bases short and J 8 bases short, with 13 bases between. Germline V gives CDR1 MDHEN, CDR2 SYDVKM. The CDR3 totals 13 residues. In nucleotides, the CDR3 is TGTGCCAGCAGTTTTTACCCGAAAGGAGGCTACACCTTC. This sequence encodes CASSFYPKGGYTF.

There are a few counts of this clone. The chain recombines TRBV29-1 with TRBJ1-1; possible D gene TRBD1, 6 bases. This CDR3 is built from 14 residues. The V end lost 7 bases, the J end lost 4 bases, and 19 bases lay between the germline ends. Germline CDR1 is SQVTM and CDR2 is ANQGSEA. For the CDR3, the DNA is TGCAGCGCGAGGGCACAGGGAGAAGCCACTGAAGCTTTCTTT. Translating gives CSARAQGEATEAFF.

V is TRBV27 and J is TRBJ1-5; D not resolved. CDR1 is MNHEY and CDR2 is SMNVEV in the germline V gene (reference sequence). V was cut by 4 bases and J by 4 bases, with 11 bases left in between. This CDR3 comprises 14 residues. This CDR3 is CASSSGMGNQPQHF. In DNA, the CDR3 is TGTGCCAGCAGTTCCGGGATGGGGAATCAGCCCCAGCATTTT.

This clone appeared a few times. The rearrangement joins TRBV7-2 to TRBJ2-7; 7 bases fit TRBD1. CDR3 length: 15 amino acids. V was clipped by 5 bases and J by 2 bases; unmatched bases: 9. Germline CDR1 and CDR2: SGHTA and FQGNSA. The CDR3 DNA follows: TGTGCCAGCAGCCACAAGACAGGGACCGCCTACGAGCAGTACTTC. Its protein product is CASSHKTGTAYEQYF.

This clone came up a few times. This chain joins TRBV10-3 and TRBJ1-2; TRBD1 matches at 7 bases. The V gene's germline CDR1 is ENHRY and CDR2 SYGVKD. CDR3 length equals 16 residues. V lost 2 bases, J lost 6 bases, and 12 bases stayed unmatched. This CDR3 is CAISEAETGRGDGYTF. In DNA, the CDR3 is TGTGCCATCAGTGAGGCGGAGACAGGGCGCGGCGATGGCTACACCTTC.

This clone showed up just a few times. This chain's CDR3 is CASSDSQLAGGQETQYF. CDR3 nucleotides: TGTGCCAGCAGTGACTCCCAACTAGCGGGGGGCCAAGAGACCCAGTACTTC. The V and J genes are TRBV25-1 and TRBJ2-5, with 12 bases fitting TRBD2. The CDR3 length is 17 residues. The J segment lost 1 base and the V segment lost 3 bases, leaving 6 bases of the junction unmatched. Germline-derived CDR1 and CDR2 are MGHDK and SYGVNS.

The chain uses TRBV27 and TRBJ1-2, with D hard to call. V was shortened by 4 bases and J by 8 bases, with 11 bases between the two germline ends. This CDR3 is built from 12 residues. Germline CDR1 is MNHEY and CDR2 is SMNVEV (reference sequence). The CDR3 sequence is CASSSTGGGYTF. The CDR3 nucleotides read TGTGCCAGCAGTTCAACGGGAGGAGGCTACACCTTC.

This clone was picked up a small number of times. This sequence joins TRBV27 and TRBJ1-5; D is undetermined. Germline V gene data show CDR1 as MNHEY and CDR2 as SMNVEV (reference sequence). This CDR3 is 14 amino acids long. V lost 0 bases to trimming and J lost 5 bases, with 8 bases between them. CDR3 amino acids: CASSLSGWDQPQHF. CDR3 nucleotides: TGTGCCAGCAGTTTATCCGGGTGGGATCAGCCCCAGCATTTT.

This clone has a handful of counts. The chain uses TRBV6-5 and TRBJ2-3; 15 bases align to TRBD2. The CDR3 loop spans 14 amino acids. In germline, CDR1 is MNHEY, CDR2 SVGAGI. The junction had 4 bases not matched to a gene; V was cut back by 5 bases and J by 10 bases. CDR3 in DNA: TGTGCCAGCAGTCCGGGACTAGCGGGGGGCCCGCAGTATTTT. Protein sequence: CASSPGLAGGPQYF.

This clone came up a few times. The chain joins TRBV5-4 to TRBJ2-7; 8 positions agree with TRBD1. Trimming at V came to 4 bases and at J to 4 bases, leaving 7 bases not matched to a gene. The CDR3 sequence is 14 residues long. Germline values: CDR1 SGHNT, CDR2 YYREEE (reference sequence). CDR3 sequence: CASSRTGKWYEQYF. The CDR3 DNA reads TGTGCCAGCAGCCGGACAGGGAAGTGGTACGAGCAGTACTTC.

This clone was counted only a few times. This chain joins TRBV29-1 and TRBJ2-2; weak D call: TRBD1 (5 bases). This CDR3 region has 13 residues. Germline V gene lookup returns CDR1 SQVTM and CDR2 ANQGSEA. This chain's CDR3 is CSAPGIGTGELFF. CDR3 nucleotide sequence: TGCAGTGCCCCAGGGATAGGCACCGGGGAGCTGTTTTTT.

The chain uses TRBV5-6 and TRBJ2-3; no reliable D call. This CDR3 region has 13 residues. Trimming took off 4 bases at V and 6 bases at J, with 12 bases between the two ends. Looked up from germline, CDR1 is SGHDT and CDR2 is YYEEEE. CDR3 residues: CASSPASQDTQYF. The CDR3 DNA is TGTGCCAGCAGCCCTGCATCTCAGGATACGCAGTATTTT.

This clone turned up a few times. V gene TRBV7-7 combines with J gene TRBJ2-5; 7 nucleotides agree with TRBD2. The CDR3 loop spans 14 amino acids. The germline gives CDR1 SSHAT, CDR2 FNYEAQ (reference sequence). Losses at the gene ends were 0 bases for V and 4 bases for J; bases not matched to a gene: 2. CDR3 coding DNA: TGTGCCAGCAGCTTAGCAGGGAGGGGAGAGACCCAGTACTTC. Translating gives CASSLAGRGETQYF.

This clone was picked up a small number of times. This rearrangement joins TRBV30 to TRBJ1-3; D is ambiguous. Trimming took 7 bases from V and 3 from J, leaving 13 bases between them. Germline CDR1 and CDR2: GTSNPN and SVGIG (reference sequence). CDR3 length: 13 amino acids. CDR3 region: CAYSYRSGNTIYF. CDR3 bases: TGTGCCTACTCCTACAGAAGTGGAAACACCATATATTTT. Combining the CDR3 with reference TRBV30 and TRBJ1-3 gives the whole variable domain SQTIHQWPATLVQPVGSPLSLECTVEGTSNPNLYWYRQAAGRGLQLLFYSVGIGQISSEVPQNLSASRPQDRQFILSSKKLLLSDSGFYLCAYSYRSGNTIYFGEGSWLTVV.

On this clone: Other DNA sequences in this sample translate to the same CDR3. V and J are TRBV14 and TRBJ1-2, with D unclear. Germline CDR1 and CDR2: SGHDN and FVKESK. V dropped 3 bases and J dropped 8 bases, with 7 bases sitting between them. The CDR3 consists of 11 residues. The CDR3 sequence: CASSQGYGYTF. The CDR3 DNA reads TGTGCCAGCAGCCAGGGTTACGGCTACACCTTC.

This chain connects TRBV4-1 to TRBJ2-1; D is uncertain. Deletions cut 3 bases from V and 8 bases from J, with 14 bases between. Germline V gene sequence: CDR1 MGHRA, CDR2 YSYEKL. This CDR3 comprises 14 residues. CDR3 DNA: TGCGCCAGCAGCCATCCCCCCCACAATGATGAGCAGTTCTTC. Its protein product is CASSHPPHNDEQFF.

This chain links TRBV6-5 with TRBJ1-5; D possibly corresponds to TRBD1 (5 bases). Germline V CDR1 and CDR2: MNHEY, SVGAGI. Trimming cost V 8 bases and J 5 bases, with 10 bases left between them. The CDR3 is 12 residues long. The CDR3 is CASGDVYQPQHF. The CDR3 DNA reads as TGTGCCAGCGGGGACGTTTATCAGCCCCAGCATTTT.

This clone appeared a few times. The chain is built from TRBV2 and TRBJ2-3; 9 bases line up with TRBD2. Germline CDR1 and CDR2: SNHLY and FYNNEI. The CDR3 spans 15 residues. Germline trimming cut 8 bases from V and 1 base from J; bases unmatched to any gene: 7. The CDR3: CASLLLAGGTDTQYF. CDR3 sequence (DNA): TGTGCCAGCCTGTTGTTAGCGGGAGGCACAGATACGCAGTATTTT. The full variable domain, in which reference TRBV2 and TRBJ2-3 provide the parts outside the CDR3, is EPEVTQTPSHQVTQMGQEVILRCVPISNHLYFYWYRQILGQKVEFLVSFYNNEISEKSEIFDDQFSVERPDGSNFTLKIRSTKLEDSAMYFCASLLLAGGTDTQYFGPGTRLTVL.

The chain is built from TRBV28 and TRBJ2-1; D unresolved. The germline CDR1 and CDR2 sequences are MDHEN and SYDVKM. V lost 0 bases to trimming and J lost 0 bases, with 6 bases between them. The CDR3 consists of 15 residues. CDR3 residues: CASSLWRSSYNEQFF. For the CDR3, the DNA is TGTGCCAGCAGTTTATGGCGGAGCTCCTACAATGAGCAGTTCTTC.

This clone was observed a few times. The V gene is TRBV6-5, the J gene TRBJ2-3, with D maybe TRBD1 (6 bases). The CDR3 runs to 14 residues. Germline V CDR1 and CDR2: MNHEY, SVGAGI. Trimming cost V 4 bases and J 3 bases, with 11 bases left between them. CDR3 protein: CASSFRQATDTQYF. For the CDR3, the DNA is TGTGCCAGCAGTTTTCGACAGGCGACAGATACGCAGTATTTT.

This clone was counted a few times. The chain recombines TRBV11-2 with TRBJ2-7; 12 positions match TRBD1. The CDR3 extends over 15 amino acids. Germline V gene sequence: CDR1 SGHAT, CDR2 FQNNGV. V trimming: 8 bases; J trimming: 1 base; junction bases outside the gene matches: 6. This CDR3 reads CASRSGQGASYEQYF. The CDR3 coding sequence is TGTGCCAGCCGATCGGGACAGGGGGCTTCCTACGAGCAGTACTTC.

This clone was seen a handful of times. In DNA, the CDR3 is TGTGCCAGCAGCTTAGTGGGGACTAATAATTCACCCCTCCACTTT. Translation gives CASSLVGTNNSPLHF. V usage is TRBV7-2 and J usage is TRBJ1-6, with a weak D call TRBD1 (5 bases). V lost 1 base and J lost 5, with 9 bases in between. Germline CDR1 reads SGHTA; CDR2 reads FQGNSA. The CDR3 runs to 15 residues.

This clone appeared a few times. This chain links TRBV7-2 with TRBJ2-5, with D possibly matching TRBD2 (5 bases). Trimming left V 2 bases short and J 3 bases short, with 10 bases between. CDR3 size: 14 residues. CDR1 and CDR2 (germline): SGHTA, FQGNSA. The CDR3 DNA reads TGTGCCAGCAGCTTAAACGGACTGAAAGAGACCCAGTACTTC. It codes for CASSLNGLKETQYF.

In this sample, this clone turned up a few times. This chain uses TRBV27 with TRBJ2-1, with 7 nucleotides matching TRBD1. CDR1 and CDR2 from the germline V gene are MNHEY and SMNVEV (reference sequence). V was clipped by 3 bases and J by 2 bases; unmatched bases: 4. CDR3 length: 15 amino acids. The CDR3: CASSFWDSPYNEQFF. In nucleotides, the CDR3 is TGTGCCAGCAGTTTTTGGGACAGCCCCTACAATGAGCAGTTCTTC.

This clone has only a few counts. The chain carries TRBV11-2 and TRBJ2-6, with D unclear. The V end was cut by 0 bases, the J end by 2 bases, with 5 bases between. Germline V gives CDR1 SGHAT, CDR2 FQNNGV. The CDR3 totals 15 residues. The CDR3 region has the DNA TGTGCCAGCAGCTTAGAAGGAGCTGGGGCCAACGTCCTGACTTTC. This codes for CASSLEGAGANVLTF. The whole variable domain, filled in from reference TRBV11-2 and TRBJ2-6, reads EAGVAQSPRYKIIEKRQSVAFWCNPISGHATLYWYQQILGQGPKLLIQFQNNGVVDDSQLPKDRFSAERLKGVDSTLKIQPAKLEDSAVYLCASSLEGAGANVLTFGAGSRLTVL.